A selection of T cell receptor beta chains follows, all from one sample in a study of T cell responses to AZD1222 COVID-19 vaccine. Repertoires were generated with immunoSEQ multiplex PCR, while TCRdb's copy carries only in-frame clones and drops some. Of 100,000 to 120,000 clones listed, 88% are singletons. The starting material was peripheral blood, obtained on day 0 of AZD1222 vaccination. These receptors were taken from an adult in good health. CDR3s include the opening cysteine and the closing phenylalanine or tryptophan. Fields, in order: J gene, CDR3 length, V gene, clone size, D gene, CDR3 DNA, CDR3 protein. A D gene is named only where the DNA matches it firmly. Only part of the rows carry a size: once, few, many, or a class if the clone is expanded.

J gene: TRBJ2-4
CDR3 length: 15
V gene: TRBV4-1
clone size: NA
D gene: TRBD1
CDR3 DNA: TGCGCCAGCAGCCAACCCGGACAGGGTAAAAACATTCAGTACTTC
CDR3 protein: CASSQPGQGKNIQYF

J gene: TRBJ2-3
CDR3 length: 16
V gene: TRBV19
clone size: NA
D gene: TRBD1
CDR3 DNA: TGTGCCAGTAGTAGTCCGGGACAGGGGCTCACAGATACGCAGTATTTT
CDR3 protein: CASSSPGQGLTDTQYF

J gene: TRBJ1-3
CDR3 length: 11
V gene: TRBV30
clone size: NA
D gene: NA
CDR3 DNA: TGTGCCACGATCCCTGGAAACACCATATATTTT
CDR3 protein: CATIPGNTIYF

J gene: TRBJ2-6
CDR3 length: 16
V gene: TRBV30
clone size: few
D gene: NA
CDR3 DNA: TGTGCCTGGAGTGTACTTCCGGACTCTGGGGCCAACGTCCTGACTTTC
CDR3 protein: CAWSVLPDSGANVLTF

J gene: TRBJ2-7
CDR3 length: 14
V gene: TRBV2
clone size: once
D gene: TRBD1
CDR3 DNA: TGTGCCAGCAGCTTGGACAGGGGTAGTTACGAGCAGTACTTC
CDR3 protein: CASSLDRGSYEQYF

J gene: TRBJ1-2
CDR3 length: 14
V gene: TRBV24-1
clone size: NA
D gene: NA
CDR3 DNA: TGTGCCACCAGTGATCCGGGACAAGTCTATGGCTACACCTTC
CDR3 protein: CATSDPGQVYGYTF

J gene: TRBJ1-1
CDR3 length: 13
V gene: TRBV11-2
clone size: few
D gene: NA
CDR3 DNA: TGTGCCAGCAGCTTATTCGATGCGGCGGAAGCTTTCTTT
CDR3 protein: CASSLFDAAEAFF

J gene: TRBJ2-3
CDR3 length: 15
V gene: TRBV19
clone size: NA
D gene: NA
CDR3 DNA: TGTGCCAGTAGTATAGATCGGGGACCACAGGATACGCAGTATTTT
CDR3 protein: CASSIDRGPQDTQYF

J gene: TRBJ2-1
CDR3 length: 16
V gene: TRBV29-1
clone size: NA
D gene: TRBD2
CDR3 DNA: TGCAGCGTTGATGGGCGGGAGGTAATCTCCTACAATGAGCAGTTCTTC
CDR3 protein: CSVDGREVISYNEQFF

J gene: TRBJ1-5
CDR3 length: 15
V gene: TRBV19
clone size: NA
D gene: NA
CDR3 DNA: TGTGCCAGTAGTATCTGGGGGGCAAGCAATCAGCCCCAGCATTTT
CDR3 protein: CASSIWGASNQPQHF

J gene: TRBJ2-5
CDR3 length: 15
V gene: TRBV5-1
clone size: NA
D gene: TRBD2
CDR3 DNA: TGCGCCAGCAGCTTGGCGACTAGCGCGCAAGAGACCCAGTACTTC
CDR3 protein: CASSLATSAQETQYF

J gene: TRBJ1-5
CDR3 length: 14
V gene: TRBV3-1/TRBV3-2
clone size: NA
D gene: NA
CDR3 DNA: TGTGCCAGCAGCCCGTGGGTCGGGGATCAGCCCCAGCATTTT
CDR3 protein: CASSPWVGDQPQHF

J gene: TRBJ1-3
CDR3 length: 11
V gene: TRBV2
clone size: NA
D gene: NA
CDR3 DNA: TGTGCCAGCAGTTCGATAAACACCATATATTTT
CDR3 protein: CASSSINTIYF

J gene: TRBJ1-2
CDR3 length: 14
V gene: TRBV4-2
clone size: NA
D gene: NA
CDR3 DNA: TGTGCCAGCAGCCAAGGGGAACGATTATATGGCTACACCTTC
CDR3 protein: CASSQGERLYGYTF

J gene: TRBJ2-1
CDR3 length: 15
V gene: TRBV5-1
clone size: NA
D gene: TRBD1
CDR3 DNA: TGCGCCAGCAGCTTATCGGGACAGGGACCCAATGAGCAGTTCTTC
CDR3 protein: CASSLSGQGPNEQFF

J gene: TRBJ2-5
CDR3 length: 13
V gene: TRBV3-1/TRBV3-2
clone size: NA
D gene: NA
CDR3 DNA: TGTGCCAGCAGCCGGCCCCTTCTAGAGACCCAGTACTTC
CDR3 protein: CASSRPLLETQYF

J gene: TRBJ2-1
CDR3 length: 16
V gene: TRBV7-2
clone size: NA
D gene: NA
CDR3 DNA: TGTGCCAGCAGCTTGTCCAGAACGGCGGGGAACAATGAGCAGTTCTTC
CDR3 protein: CASSLSRTAGNNEQFF

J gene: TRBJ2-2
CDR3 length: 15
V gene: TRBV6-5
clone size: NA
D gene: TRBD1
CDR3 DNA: TGTGCCAGCAGTCGGACAGGGGGCTACGGCGGGGAGCTGTTTTTT
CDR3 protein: CASSRTGGYGGELFF

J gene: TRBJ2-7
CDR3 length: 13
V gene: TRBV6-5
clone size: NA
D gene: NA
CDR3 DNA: TGTGCCAGCAGTCCTCCCGAGCGACAGAAGCAGTACTTC
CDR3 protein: CASSPPERQKQYF

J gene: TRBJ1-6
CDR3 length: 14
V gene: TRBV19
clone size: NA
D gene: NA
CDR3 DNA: TGTGCCAGTAGTATCGACCTCTATAATTCACCCCTCCACTTT
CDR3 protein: CASSIDLYNSPLHF

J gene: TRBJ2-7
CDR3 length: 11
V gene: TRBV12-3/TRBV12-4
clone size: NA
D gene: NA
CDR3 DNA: TGTGCCAGCAGTTCCCTGTACGAGCAGTACTTC
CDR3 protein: CASSSLYEQYF

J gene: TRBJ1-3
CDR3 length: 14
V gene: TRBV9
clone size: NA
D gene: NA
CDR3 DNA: TGTGCCAGCAGCGATGGGCCTAGGGGAAACACCATATATTTT
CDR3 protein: CASSDGPRGNTIYF

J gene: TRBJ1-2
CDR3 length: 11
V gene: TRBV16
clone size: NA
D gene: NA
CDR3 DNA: TGTGCCAGCAGCCCGTTGGAAGGCTACACCTTC
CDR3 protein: CASSPLEGYTF

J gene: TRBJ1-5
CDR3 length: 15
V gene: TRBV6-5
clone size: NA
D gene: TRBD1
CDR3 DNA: TGTGCCAGCAGGTCAACAGGGGATAGCAATCAGCCCCAGCATTTT
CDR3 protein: CASRSTGDSNQPQHF

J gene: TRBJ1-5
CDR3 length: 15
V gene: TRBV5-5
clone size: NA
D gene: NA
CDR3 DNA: TGTGCCAGCAGCCCCTCCCCATTCGGCAATCAGCCCCAGCATTTT
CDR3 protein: CASSPSPFGNQPQHF

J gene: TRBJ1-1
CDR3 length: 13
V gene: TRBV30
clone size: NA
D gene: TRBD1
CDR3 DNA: TGTGCCTGGAGTTCGACAGGGGGGACTGAAGCTTTCTTT
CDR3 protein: CAWSSTGGTEAFF

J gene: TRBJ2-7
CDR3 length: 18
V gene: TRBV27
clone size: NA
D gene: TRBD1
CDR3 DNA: TGTGCCAGCAGCCCTAAGGGACAGGGGGCCTCCTCGGGCTACGAGCAGTACTTC
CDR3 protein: CASSPKGQGASSGYEQYF

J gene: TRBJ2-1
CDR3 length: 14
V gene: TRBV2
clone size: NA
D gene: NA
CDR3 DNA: TGTGCCAGCAGTTTAAGTATGTTCTACAATGAGCAGTTCTTC
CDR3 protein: CASSLSMFYNEQFF

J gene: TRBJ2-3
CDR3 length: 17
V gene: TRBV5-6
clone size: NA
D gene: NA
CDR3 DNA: TGTGCCAGCAGCTTTGACCGAACCCAACCTTCCACAGATACGCAGTATTTT
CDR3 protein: CASSFDRTQPSTDTQYF

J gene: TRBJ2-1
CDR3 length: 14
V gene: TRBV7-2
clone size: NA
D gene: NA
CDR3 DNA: TGTGCCAGCAGCCCACCTCCCACAGGCACTGAGCAGTTCTTC
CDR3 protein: CASSPPPTGTEQFF

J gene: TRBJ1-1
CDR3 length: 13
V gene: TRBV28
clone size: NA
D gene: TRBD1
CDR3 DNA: TGTGCCAGCAGCTACAGGGGAGGCACTGAAGCTTTCTTT
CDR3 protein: CASSYRGGTEAFF

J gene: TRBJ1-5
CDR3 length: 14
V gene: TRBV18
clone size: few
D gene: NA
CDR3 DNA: TGTGCCAGCTCACCGCAGGATAGCAATCAGCCCCAGCATTTT
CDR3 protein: CASSPQDSNQPQHF

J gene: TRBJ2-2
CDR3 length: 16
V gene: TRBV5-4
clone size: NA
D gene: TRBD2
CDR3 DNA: TGTGCCAGCAGCCCCCGGGGGACTACGAACACCGGGGAGCTGTTTTTT
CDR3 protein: CASSPRGTTNTGELFF

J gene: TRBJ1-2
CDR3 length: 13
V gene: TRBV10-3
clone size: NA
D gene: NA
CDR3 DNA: TGTGCCATCAGTGAAGGGGAGAACTATGGCTACACCTTC
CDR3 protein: CAISEGENYGYTF

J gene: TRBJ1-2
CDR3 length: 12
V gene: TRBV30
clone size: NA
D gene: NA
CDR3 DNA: TGTGCCTGGAGTGTACCAGGGGCTGGCTACACCTTC
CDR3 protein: CAWSVPGAGYTF

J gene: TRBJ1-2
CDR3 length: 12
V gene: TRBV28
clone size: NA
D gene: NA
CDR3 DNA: TGTGCCAGCAGTTCAGGGGTTTTGGGCTACACCTTC
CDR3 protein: CASSSGVLGYTF

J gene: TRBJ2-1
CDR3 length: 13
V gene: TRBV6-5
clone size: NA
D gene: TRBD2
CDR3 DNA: TGTGCCAGCAGTTCTAGCGGGACCGGTGAGCAGTTCTTC
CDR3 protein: CASSSSGTGEQFF

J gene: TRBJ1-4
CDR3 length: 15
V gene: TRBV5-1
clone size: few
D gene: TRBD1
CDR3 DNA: TGCGCCAGCAGCACCAGACAGGGGGCAGGGGAAAAACTGTTTTTT
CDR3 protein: CASSTRQGAGEKLFF

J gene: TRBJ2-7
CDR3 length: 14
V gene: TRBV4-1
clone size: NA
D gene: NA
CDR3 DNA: TGCGCCAGCAGCCAAGGAGGAGCCTACTACGAGCAGTACTTC
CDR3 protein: CASSQGGAYYEQYF

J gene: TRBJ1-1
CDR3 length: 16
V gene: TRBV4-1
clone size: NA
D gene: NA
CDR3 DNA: TGCGCCAGCAGCCAAGGAGTAGCCAGAGTACCCACTGAAGCTTTCTTT
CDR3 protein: CASSQGVARVPTEAFF

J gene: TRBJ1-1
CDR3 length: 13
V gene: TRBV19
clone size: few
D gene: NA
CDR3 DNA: TGTGCCAGTAGTATAGGGGTGTACACTGAAGCTTTCTTT
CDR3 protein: CASSIGVYTEAFF

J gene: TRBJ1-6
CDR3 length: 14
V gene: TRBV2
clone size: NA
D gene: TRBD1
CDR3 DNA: TGTGCCAGCATATCCGGGACAGGTTTTTCACCCCTCCACTTT
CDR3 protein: CASISGTGFSPLHF

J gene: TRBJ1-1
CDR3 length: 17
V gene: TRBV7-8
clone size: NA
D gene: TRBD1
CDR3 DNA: TGTGCCAGCAGCTTCTATCGGGACAGAACTTCTCACACTGAAGCTTTCTTT
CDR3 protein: CASSFYRDRTSHTEAFF

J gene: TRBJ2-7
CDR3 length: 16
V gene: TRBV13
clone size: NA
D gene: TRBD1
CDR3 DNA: TGTGCCAGCAGCCTCCAAGCGGGACAGGGGTCCTACGAGCAGTACTTC
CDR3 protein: CASSLQAGQGSYEQYF

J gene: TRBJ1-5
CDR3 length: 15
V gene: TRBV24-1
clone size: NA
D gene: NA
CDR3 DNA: TGTGCCACCAGTGGAACGACAGGATTGAATCAGCCCCAGCATTTT
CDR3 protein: CATSGTTGLNQPQHF

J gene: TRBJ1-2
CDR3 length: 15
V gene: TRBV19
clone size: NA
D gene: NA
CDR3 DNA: TGTGCCAGTACCCTCACTGCTGGCGGCCTCTATGGCTACACCTTC
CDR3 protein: CASTLTAGGLYGYTF

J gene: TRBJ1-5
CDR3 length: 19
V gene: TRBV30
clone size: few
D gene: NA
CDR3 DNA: TGTGCCTGGAGTACGGGCCTTACAACGTTGAATCTTGGCAATCAGCCCCAGCATTTT
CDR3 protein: CAWSTGLTTLNLGNQPQHF

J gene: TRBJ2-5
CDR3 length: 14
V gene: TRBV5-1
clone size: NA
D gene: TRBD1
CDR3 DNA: TGCGCCAGCAGCGTGGACAGGTACCAAGAGACCCAGTACTTC
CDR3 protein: CASSVDRYQETQYF

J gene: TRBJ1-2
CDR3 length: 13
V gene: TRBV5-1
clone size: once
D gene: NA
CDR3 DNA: TGCGCCAGCAGCTTGGAACAGGACTATGGCTACACCTTC
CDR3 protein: CASSLEQDYGYTF

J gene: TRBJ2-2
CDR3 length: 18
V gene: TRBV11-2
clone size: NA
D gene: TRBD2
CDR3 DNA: TGTGCCAGCAGCTTAGGAGCGGGAGGGCCGAAGAACACCGGGGAGCTGTTTTTT
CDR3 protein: CASSLGAGGPKNTGELFF